This T cell receptor beta chain was sequenced in a study of beta chain features in type 1 diabetes. Germline CDR1 and CDR2: SGHAT and FQDESV (reference sequence). The CDR3 loop spans 14 amino acids. The junction had 6 bases not matched to a gene; V was cut back by 1 base and J by 9 bases. The sequenced template was cDNA made from the entire isolated RNA. Sequenced by immunoSEQ multiplex PCR; TCRdb stores in-frame clones only, minus some. The sample contains around 310,000 clones, approximately 10% of which appear only once. Study-level points and caveats: A closer apparent resemblance between naive, central memory and Treg TCRB repertoires was seen in patients than in healthy donors.

Remarks on this clone: Its antigen is unidentified.

This chain connects TRBV11-1 to TRBJ2-1, with 7 bases fitting TRBD1. The source material was naive CD4+ T cells from blood. This clonotype was sampled from a woman aged 25 to 45 in good health. The chain's CDR3 is CASSLEQGSLEQFF. For the CDR3, the DNA is TGTGCCAGCAGCTTAGAACAGGGGTCGCTTGAGCAGTTCTTC.